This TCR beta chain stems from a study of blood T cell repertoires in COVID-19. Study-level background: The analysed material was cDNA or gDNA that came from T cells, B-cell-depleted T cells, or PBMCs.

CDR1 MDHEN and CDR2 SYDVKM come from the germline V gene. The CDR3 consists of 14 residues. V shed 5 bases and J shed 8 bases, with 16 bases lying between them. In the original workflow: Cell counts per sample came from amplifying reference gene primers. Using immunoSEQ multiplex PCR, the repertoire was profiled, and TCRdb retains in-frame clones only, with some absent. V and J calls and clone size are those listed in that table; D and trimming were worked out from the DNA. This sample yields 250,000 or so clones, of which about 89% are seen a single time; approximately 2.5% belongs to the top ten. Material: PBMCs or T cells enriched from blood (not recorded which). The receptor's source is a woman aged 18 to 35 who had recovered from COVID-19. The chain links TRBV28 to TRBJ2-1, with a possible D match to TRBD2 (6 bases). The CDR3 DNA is TGTGCCAGCAGTCTCGACTCGGAGGGCGATGAGCAGTTCTTC. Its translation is CASSLDSEGDEQFF.